These 13 T cell receptor beta chains share one sample of origin, sequenced in a study of spatial heterogeneity in lung cancer. Study outcomes and limitations: Tumoral mutation counts were tracked by counts of expanded intratumoral alpha and beta TCRs.

TCRdb analysed the 5' RACE reads with MiXCR anew, one entry per CDR3 protein. The repertoire holds 18,000 or so distinct CDR3 sequences, with 8.5% to 10% as singletons. No antigen has been assigned to these receptors. Time point reported: sample taken at primary tumor resection. This specimen was lung tumor tissue, taken at surgery. Receptors originate from a female donor with early-stage non-small cell lung cancer.

This clonotype was recorded a few times. This beta chain came through as a stray read in a library set up for alpha chains, and its size says little. The chain combines TRBV7-9 with TRBJ1-6; maybe TRBD1 (6 bases). CDR3 length: 15 residues. Germline V lookup: CDR1 SEHNR, CDR2 FQNEAQ (reference sequence). V was cut by 5 bases and J by 7 bases, with 15 bases left in between. The CDR3 DNA reads as TGTGCCAGCAGCCGCTCGGACAGTGGCAATTCACCCCTCCACTTT. The encoded protein is CASSRSDSGNSPLHF. The variable domain in full, completed from reference TRBV7-9 and TRBJ1-6, reads DTGVSQNPRHKITKRGQNVTFRCDPISEHNRLYWYRQTLGQGPEFLTYFQNEAQLEKSRLLSDRFSAERPKGSFSTLEIQRTEQGDSAMYLCASSRSDSGNSPLHFGNGTRLTVT.

Ten or more counts support this clonotype. Within a library made for alpha chains, this beta chain is off target, and its count is uninformative. The chain's CDR3 is CASSPSYLNTEAFF. Here the CDR3 DNA reads TGTGCCAGCAGCCCGTCTTATTTGAACACTGAAGCTTTCTTT. The gene calls are TRBV7-2 and TRBJ1-1, with D uncertain. CDR1 and CDR2 (germline): SGHTA, FQGNSA. Trimming shortened V by 5 bases and J by 0 bases, and 10 bases separated the two germline ends. This CDR3 has 14 residues.

This clonotype was detected only a few times. This beta chain is a stray sequence in a library constructed for alpha chains; its clone size is not meaningful. The rearrangement uses TRBV12-3 or TRBV12-4 and TRBJ2-7, with TRBD2 as a possible D gene (5 bases). The CDR3 consists of 15 residues. V was trimmed by 6 bases and J by 1 base, leaving 16 bases between them. The CDR3 nucleotides read TGTGCCAGCAGCCTCCGTAGGACGGGATCCTACGAGCAGTACTTC. Amino acid sequence: CASSLRRTGSYEQYF.

The table lists this clonotype with many counts. This beta chain came through as a stray read in a library set up for alpha chains, and its size says little. The CDR3, as DNA: TGTGCCAGCGGCCGAACAGGGGGAATATACGAGCAGTACTTC. Residues: CASGRTGGIYEQYF. The gene calls are TRBV27 and TRBJ2-7; TRBD1 aligns across 8 bases. Per germline, CDR1 MNHEY and CDR2 SMNVEV (reference sequence). The length of the CDR3 is 14 residues. The V gene end was trimmed by 8 bases and the J gene end by 4 bases; junction bases not matched to a gene: 10.

Regarding this clonotype: With a much larger clone just one base away, this may be a read error. This beta chain slipped into a library made for alpha chains as a stray read, so its size is not meaningful. The chain carries TRBV10-1 and TRBJ2-1; no clear D gene. This CDR3 has 13 amino acids. V lost 3 bases to trimming and J lost 7 bases, with 10 bases between them. Looked up from germline, CDR1 is WNHNN and CDR2 is SYGVQD (reference sequence). The CDR3 nucleotides are TGCGCCAGCAGTGACTCCGGTCGGAATGAGCAGTTCTTC. Amino acids: CASSDSGRNEQFF.

Concerning this clonotype itself: With the library built for alpha chains, this beta chain is off target and its frequency is not meaningful. The V and J genes are TRBV20-1 and TRBJ1-4, with D hard to call. Germline V gives CDR1 DFQATT, CDR2 SNEGSKA (reference sequence). The germline V and J ends were trimmed by 7 bases and 3 bases, with 12 bases remaining between them. This CDR3 has 13 amino acids. The CDR3 loop is CSVAGKANEKLFF. For the CDR3, the DNA is TGCAGTGTCGCCGGGAAAGCTAATGAAAAACTGTTTTTT.

Concerning this clonotype itself: This beta chain is a stray sequence in a library constructed for alpha chains; its clone size is not meaningful. V and J are TRBV20-1 and TRBJ2-2; D unclear. CDR3 size: 13 residues. CDR1 and CDR2 (germline): DFQATT, SNEGSKA (reference sequence). V lost 1 base and J lost 0, with 3 bases in between. The CDR3 here is CSARGTNTGELFF. CDR3 sequence (DNA): TGCAGTGCTAGAGGGACGAACACCGGGGAGCTGTTTTTT.

This clonotype was counted only a few times. This beta chain is an unintended read in a library built for alpha chains; its size means little. The rearrangement joins TRBV29-1 to TRBJ2-1; 10 nucleotides line up with TRBD1. Germline loops: CDR1 SQVTM, CDR2 ANQGSEA. The CDR3 extends over 17 amino acids. The V segment lost 5 bases and the J segment 4 bases; nucleotides outside the gene matches: 14. The CDR3: CSVPRDGQGVRYNEQFF. The CDR3 coding sequence is TGCAGCGTTCCTCGTGACGGACAGGGGGTCCGGTACAATGAGCAGTTCTTC.

This clonotype rates as medium-sized. Since it is a stray read in a library aimed at alpha chains, this beta chain has a size that is not meaningful. This rearrangement joins TRBV28 to TRBJ1-4; D might be TRBD1 (6 bases). CDR1 and CDR2 from the germline V gene are MDHEN and SYDVKM. Trimming removed 6 bases at V and 7 bases at J, with 12 bases between. The CDR3 is made up of 13 amino acids. CDR3 nucleotide sequence: TGTGCCAGCAGCCCACAGGGTATTGAAAAACTGTTTTTT. Its protein product is CASSPQGIEKLFF. Supplemented by reference TRBV28 and TRBJ1-4, the full variable domain reads DVKVTQSSRYLVKRTGEKVFLECVQDMDHENMFWYRQDPGLGLRLIYFSYDVKMKEKGDIPEGYSVSREKKERFSLILESASTNQTSMYLCASSPQGIEKLFFGSGTQLSVL.

This clonotype was seen at least ten times. This beta chain represents an off-target read in a library built for alpha chains; its size is of limited meaning. The rearrangement uses TRBV5-1 and TRBJ2-3, with no clear D. Looked up from germline, CDR1 is SGHRS and CDR2 is YFSETQ. This CDR3 region has 14 residues. Between the trimmed V and J ends, which lost 4 bases and 4 bases, there was a span of 13 bases. CDR3 sequence (DNA): TGCGCCAGCAGCAAATCGACCAAGTCAGATACGCAGTATTTT. The encoded protein is CASSKSTKSDTQYF.

This clonotype was picked up a small number of times. This beta chain is off target for a library built for alpha chains, so its abundance means little. V usage is TRBV28 and J usage is TRBJ2-5, with 7 bases lining up with TRBD1. Trimming took 8 bases from V and 4 from J; bases not matched to a gene: 1. Germline CDR1 is MDHEN and CDR2 is SYDVKM. This CDR3 spans 11 amino acids. The DNA for the CDR3 is TGTGCCAGCCGGGACAGAGAGACCCAGTACTTC. It translates to CASRDRETQYF. Full variable domain (missing parts from reference TRBV28 and TRBJ2-5): DVKVTQSSRYLVKRTGEKVFLECVQDMDHENMFWYRQDPGLGLRLIYFSYDVKMKEKGDIPEGYSVSREKKERFSLILESASTNQTSMYLCASRDRETQYFGPGTRLLVL.

There are many counts of this clonotype. This beta chain is a stray sequence in a library constructed for alpha chains; its clone size is not meaningful. The rearrangement uses TRBV9 and TRBJ2-3, with unresolved D. The CDR3 consists of 13 residues. Trimming cost V 0 bases and J 3 bases, with 5 bases left between them. The germline V gene has CDR1 SGDLS and CDR2 YYNGEE. The chain's CDR3 is CASSVDVTDTQYF. In nucleotides, the CDR3 is TGTGCCAGCAGCGTAGATGTTACAGATACGCAGTATTTT.

In the case of this clonotype: The library was built for alpha chains, so this beta chain is an off-target read and its size means little. V is TRBV29-1 and J is TRBJ2-1; D tentatively fits TRBD1 or TRBD2 (9 bases each). V dropped 5 bases and J dropped 6 bases, with 23 bases sitting between them. The CDR3 consists of 16 residues. Germline values: CDR1 SQVTM, CDR2 ANQGSEA. DNA of the CDR3: TGCAGCGTTTTCTTGCGGGGGGGACAGGGATTCAATGAGCAGTTCTTC. Translating gives CSVFLRGGQGFNEQFF.